Sequencing of this T cell receptor (beta chain) was carried out in a study of T cell repertoires in cytomegalovirus infection. Turning to the study itself: Matching HLA type, along with CMV infection, was indicated by public TCR beta signatures.

In regard to this clonotype: Its target is unknown. Given a much more abundant clone one base away, this may be a read error.

TCRdb re-analysed the reads in MiXCR, keeping a single row per CDR3 protein. Among some 180,000 distinct CDR3 sequences listed, approximately 19% were seen once. The germline gives CDR1 SGHTA, CDR2 FQGNSA. The CDR3 contains 16 residues. Study-wide results and limits: The ex vivo response was dominated by HLA-C-restricted CMV-specific TCR beta clonotypes. There were carriers of CMV plus the relevant HLA, and cumulative public TCR beta family frequency identified them.

Sequencing used PBMCs. The chain is built from TRBV7-2 and TRBJ1-1, with a tentative D call TRBD1 (6 bases). The TCR comes from a human donor in good health (CMV status not recorded). Some clones in this sample may be carry-over from other donors' samples. CDR3 coding DNA: TGTGCCTGCAGCAGAAATGTGGGGGGGCCGAACACTGAAGCTTTCTTT. Translating it yields CACSRNVGGPNTEAFF. The full variable domain, with the rest looked up from reference TRBV7-2 and TRBJ1-1, is GAGVSQSPSNKVTEKGKDVELRCDPISGHTALYWYRQSLGQGLEFLIYFQGNSAPDKSGLPSDRFSAERTGGSVSTLTIQRTQQEDSAVYLCACSRNVGGPNTEAFFGQGTRLTVV.